Below, one TCR beta chain is given with its context. Its specificity is not known. TCRdb reanalysed the 5' RACE reads using MiXCR and keeps one entry per CDR3 protein. The sample records approximately 210,000 distinct CDR3 sequences, roughly 7.1% being singletons. The entry originates in a study of identical twins. Study-level points and caveats: Fewer insertions marked abundant cord blood beta clonotypes; young adult naive trended weakly, memory not at all.

The V end was cut by 1 base, the J end by 2 bases, with 16 bases between. Germline V CDR1 and CDR2: DFQATT, SNEGSKA (reference sequence). This CDR3 has 16 residues. These records were also assigned to another study, of T cells expressing NK-cell markers. That paper adds: The sequencing cohort of eight donors included seven HCMV-seropositive individuals and one seronegative individual.

This clonotype was obtained from a woman aged 18 to 35 in good health. The sample consisted of CD8+ T cells sorted from blood. V is TRBV20-1 and J is TRBJ2-3, with D possibly called TRBD1 or TRBD2 (6 bases each). Written as DNA, the CDR3 is TGCAGTGCTAGAGGAGACGTAAGGGGGGACACAGATACGCAGTATTTT. This translates into CSARGDVRGDTDTQYF.